Following are 26 T cell receptor beta chains from one sample sequenced in a study of T-cell memory formation after mild COVID-19. TCRdb fed the 5' RACE reads into MiXCR, producing one record per CDR3 protein. The sample holds about 270,000 distinct CDR3 sequences; 16% are singletons and the top ten take around a fifth. The sequenced sample consisted of PBMCs or a T cell subset sorted from them (not recorded which). These receptors came from a man aged 18-30 years who had mild COVID-19 (a few samples of this study predate the infection). Cell type and time point are not known.

The rearrangement links TRBV27 to TRBJ2-5, with 7 nucleotides matching TRBD2. Germline-derived CDR1 and CDR2 are MNHEY and SMNVEV (reference sequence). J gave up 0 bases and V 3 bases, and 7 bases lay outside the gene matches. This CDR3 is 16 amino acids long. The CDR3 coding sequence is TGTGCCAGCAGTTTTGTACGGGGGGAATACCAAGAGACCCAGTACTTC. It codes for CASSFVRGEYQETQYF.

The DNA of the CDR3 is TGTGCCAGCAGCTTAGCGGATCCTCTGGGAGATACGCAGTATTTT. Its translation: CASSLADPLGDTQYF. This chain joins TRBV7-3 and TRBJ2-3; D gene unclear. Germline V gene data show CDR1 as SGHTA and CDR2 as FQGTGA. The length of the CDR3 is 15 residues. The V end lost 2 bases, the J end lost 5 bases, and 14 bases lay between the germline ends. Filled out from reference TRBV7-3 and TRBJ2-3, the complete variable domain reads GAGVSQTPSNKVTEKGKYVELRCDPISGHTALYWYRQSLGQGPEFLIYFQGTGAADDSGLPNDRFFAVRPEGSVSTLKIQRTERGDSAVYLCASSLADPLGDTQYFGPGTRLTVL.

This clonotype was picked up a small number of times. The gene calls are TRBV2 and TRBJ1-1; possible D gene TRBD1, 5 bases. V shed 3 bases and J shed 4 bases, with 12 bases lying between them. The CDR3 spans 14 residues. The germline gives CDR1 SNHLY, CDR2 FYNNEI. In DNA form, the CDR3 reads TGTGCCAGCAGTGAGGCGGACATCGGCACTGAAGCTTTCTTT. Residues: CASSEADIGTEAFF.

The sample holds a few counts of this clonotype. The rearrangement joins TRBV12-3 or TRBV12-4 to TRBJ1-1, with D perhaps TRBD1 (6 bases). This CDR3 comprises 13 residues. V shed 2 bases and J shed 4 bases, with 8 bases lying between them. In DNA form, the CDR3 reads TGTGCCAGCAGTTTAACAGGGACCACTGAAGCTTTCTTT. Protein product: CASSLTGTTEAFF.

This clonotype came up a few times. The genes are TRBV9 and TRBJ2-5, with 9 bases identical to TRBD2. The V segment lost 3 bases and the J segment 3 bases; nucleotides outside the gene matches: 9. The germline V gene has CDR1 SGDLS and CDR2 YYNGEE. This CDR3 spans 16 amino acids. The CDR3 protein is CASSAGTSFGEETQYF. CDR3 sequence (DNA): TGTGCCAGCAGCGCAGGGACTAGCTTTGGGGAAGAGACCCAGTACTTC.

Only a few counts were recorded for this clonotype. The chain carries TRBV5-4 and TRBJ2-3; D is unresolved. The V end lost 4 bases, the J end lost 1 base, and 10 bases lay between the germline ends. The CDR3 length is 14 residues. Germline V gene lookup returns CDR1 SGHNT and CDR2 YYREEE (reference sequence). CDR3 in amino acids: CASSPEAGTDTQYF. The CDR3 DNA is TGTGCCAGCAGCCCCGAGGCGGGCACAGATACGCAGTATTTT.

This clonotype was seen a handful of times. As DNA, the CDR3 is TGTGCCAGCAGCCAAGCGGGGGGACAAGAGACCCAGTACTTC. This gives the protein CASSQAGGQETQYF. The chain couples TRBV6-2 or TRBV6-3 to TRBJ2-5, with 9 nucleotides matching TRBD2. This CDR3 has 14 residues. Germline CDR1 and CDR2: MNHEY and SVGEGT. With V trimmed by 6 bases and J by 2 bases, 4 bases remained unmatched.

The chain employs TRBV2 and TRBJ2-7, with 9 bases aligning to TRBD2. Germline CDR1 reads SNHLY; CDR2 reads FYNNEI. V lost 4 bases, J lost 0 bases, and 4 bases stayed unmatched. The CDR3 is made up of 15 amino acids. CDR3 sequence reads: CASSALAGTSYEQYF. CDR3 sequence (DNA): TGTGCCAGCAGTGCCCTAGCGGGGACCTCCTACGAGCAGTACTTC. Based on the CDR3 plus reference TRBV2 and TRBJ2-7, the full variable domain is EPEVTQTPSHQVTQMGQEVILRCVPISNHLYFYWYRQILGQKVEFLVSFYNNEISEKSEIFDDQFSVERPDGSNFTLKIRSTKLEDSAMYFCASSALAGTSYEQYFGPGTRLTVT.

This clonotype was recorded a few times. V and J are TRBV20-1 and TRBJ1-1; D is unclear. With 3 bases removed from V and 3 bases from J, the gap between germline ends came to 23 bases. This CDR3 region has 17 residues. The germline V gene has CDR1 DFQATT and CDR2 SNEGSKA (reference sequence). CDR3 in amino acids: CSASGGPALGLDTEAFF. The DNA of the CDR3 is TGCAGTGCTAGCGGAGGACCCGCCCTGGGGTTGGACACTGAAGCTTTCTTT.

This clonotype was seen many times. V gene TRBV5-1 combines with J gene TRBJ2-3; 9 bases are shared with TRBD2. The CDR3 runs 16 residues. V gave up 1 base and J gave up 5 bases; unmatched junction bases: 8. Germline V gene data show CDR1 as SGHRS and CDR2 as YFSETQ. The CDR3 nucleotides are TGCGCCAGCAGCTTGCGCGGCGGGGGGGGCCGAGATACGCAGTATTTT. This sequence encodes CASSLRGGGGRDTQYF.

In this sample, this clonotype turned up a few times. The rearrangement uses TRBV7-2 and TRBJ1-4; D is uncertain. This CDR3 is 14 amino acids long. Trimming cost V 5 bases and J 3 bases, with 10 bases left between them. Germline CDR1 and CDR2: SGHTA and FQGNSA. The CDR3: CASSRGLANEKLFF. DNA of the CDR3: TGTGCCAGCAGCCGAGGGTTGGCTAATGAAAAACTGTTTTTT. The full variable domain, its missing parts supplied by reference TRBV7-2 and TRBJ1-4, is GAGVSQSPSNKVTEKGKDVELRCDPISGHTALYWYRQSLGQGLEFLIYFQGNSAPDKSGLPSDRFSAERTGGSVSTLTIQRTQQEDSAVYLCASSRGLANEKLFFGSGTQLSVL.

This rearrangement joins TRBV9 to TRBJ2-7, with D tentatively TRBD1 (7 bases). Per the germline V gene, CDR1 is SGDLS and CDR2 is YYNGEE. The length of the CDR3 is 14 residues. V was pared by 5 bases and J by 1 base, with 13 bases between. CDR3 nucleotides: TGTGCCAGCAGTTCGACAGGGACTTCCTACGAGCAGTACTTC. As protein: CASSSTGTSYEQYF.

V is TRBV11-2 and J is TRBJ1-1, with D possibly TRBD1 on 5 matching bases. The CDR3 covers 14 residues. Between the trimmed V and J ends, which lost 4 bases and 0 bases, there was a span of 9 bases. Per the germline V gene, CDR1 is SGHAT and CDR2 is FQNNGV. CDR3 nucleotide sequence: TGTGCCAGCAGCTCGAACAGGATGAACACTGAAGCTTTCTTT. Translating gives CASSSNRMNTEAFF.

This clonotype was observed at least ten times. The chain combines TRBV9 with TRBJ2-1; no clear D. The germline gives CDR1 SGDLS, CDR2 YYNGEE. This CDR3 spans 13 amino acids. V was cut by 4 bases and J by 4 bases, with 9 bases left in between. Written as DNA, the CDR3 is TGTGCCAGCAGCCTTACCCAATACAATGAGCAGTTCTTC. Translated: CASSLTQYNEQFF.

The rearrangement links TRBV3-1 to TRBJ2-7; tentative D call: TRBD2 (6 bases). Germline-derived CDR1 and CDR2 are LGHDT and YNNKEL (reference sequence). The CDR3 extends over 15 amino acids. Trimming stripped 0 bases from V and 3 bases from J, with 12 bases between. CDR3 loop: CASSQDRLDIYEQYF. CDR3 in DNA: TGTGCCAGCAGCCAAGACCGACTAGATATCTACGAGCAGTACTTC.

This sequence joins TRBV7-9 and TRBJ1-6; D remains ambiguous. The CDR3 length is 16 residues. Germline V lookup: CDR1 SEHNR, CDR2 FQNEAQ (reference sequence). Trimming left V 0 bases short and J 5 bases short, with 11 bases between. The CDR3 region is CASSLAPGIDNSPLHF. The CDR3 DNA sequence: TGTGCCAGCAGCTTAGCGCCGGGAATTGATAATTCACCCCTCCACTTT.

This clonotype was counted a few times. The chain combines TRBV9 with TRBJ2-5; 7 bases align to TRBD2. Germline CDR1 reads SGDLS; CDR2 reads YYNGEE. V shed 4 bases, J shed 5 bases, and the junction held 11 bases outside the gene matches. The CDR3 covers 15 residues. The CDR3: CASSPGGGRLETQYF. The DNA of the CDR3 is TGTGCCAGCAGCCCTGGGGGGGGACGGCTTGAGACCCAGTACTTC.

With respect to this clonotype: One end of the junction varies from germline; a read error may be responsible. The chain couples TRBV7-3 to TRBJ2-1; D is possibly TRBD2 (6 bases). The CDR3 loop spans 12 amino acids. Germline CDR1 is SGHTA and CDR2 is FQGTGA. The CDR3 spells CDSSLTGGAQFF. DNA for the CDR3: TGTGACAGCAGCTTAACTGGCGGGGCGCAGTTCTTC.

This clonotype was observed a few times. The chain employs TRBV9 and TRBJ1-2; no clear D gene. Germline V gene data show CDR1 as SGDLS and CDR2 as YYNGEE. V lost 4 bases, J lost 0 bases, and 10 bases lay in between. There are 14 residues in the CDR3. The CDR3 here is CASSPGSTNYGYTF. CDR3 DNA: TGTGCCAGCAGCCCGGGCAGCACTAACTATGGCTACACCTTC.

The chain combines TRBV12-3 or TRBV12-4 with TRBJ2-3, with D possibly TRBD1 on 6 matching bases. This CDR3 has 14 residues. The V end lost 6 bases, the J end lost 6 bases, and 16 bases lay between the germline ends. The CDR3 nucleotides are TGTGCCAGCAGGTCCAACGAGGGGGAGGATACGCAGTATTTT. It specifies CASRSNEGEDTQYF.

This chain joins TRBV20-1 and TRBJ2-3; 9 nucleotides align to TRBD2. The CDR3 runs to 15 residues. CDR1 DFQATT and CDR2 SNEGSKA come from the germline V gene (reference sequence). Trimming removed 0 bases from V and 4 bases from J; junction bases left unmatched: 5. CDR3 loop: CSARDPGLAPDTQYF. As DNA, the CDR3 is TGCAGTGCTAGAGATCCGGGACTAGCCCCAGATACGCAGTATTTT.

The V and J genes are TRBV5-1 and TRBJ1-5; no clear D. The CDR3 runs to 15 residues. Germline CDR1 is SGHRS and CDR2 is YFSETQ. V shed 0 bases and J shed 3 bases, with 10 bases lying between them. CDR3 coding DNA: TGCGCCAGCAGCTTGGGGTGGGCGGACAATCAGCCCCAGCATTTT. It yields the protein CASSLGWADNQPQHF.

The rearrangement joins TRBV6-6 to TRBJ2-5, with a weak D call TRBD1 (6 bases). The CDR3 is made up of 15 amino acids. The germline V and J ends were trimmed by 6 bases and 5 bases, with 19 bases remaining between them. Germline assignment: CDR1 MNHNY and CDR2 SVGAGI (reference sequence). The CDR3 sequence: CASSFEQGGAETQYF. CDR3 in DNA: TGTGCCAGCAGCTTCGAACAGGGTGGCGCGGAGACCCAGTACTTC.

This clonotype appeared a few times. V is TRBV7-2 and J is TRBJ2-3; D remains unclear. The length of the CDR3 is 14 residues. The germline CDR1 and CDR2 sequences are SGHTA and FQGNSA. The ends were cut back, 3 bases at V and 0 bases at J, with 7 bases in the middle. CDR3 nucleotide sequence: TGTGCCAGCAGCTTCATTGTCAGCACAGATACGCAGTATTTT. Protein: CASSFIVSTDTQYF.

This chain uses TRBV5-1 with TRBJ2-1; 11 bases line up with TRBD2. With V trimmed by 2 bases and J by 8 bases, 9 bases remained unmatched. Germline CDR1 is SGHRS and CDR2 is YFSETQ. This CDR3 is built from 16 residues. In DNA form, the CDR3 reads TGCGCCAGCAGCTTCCAGAATAGCGGGGGGGCCGATGAGCAGTTCTTC. This translates into CASSFQNSGGADEQFF.

This chain's CDR3 is CASSVVGSSYEQYF. The CDR3 DNA reads TGTGCCAGCAGCGTAGTGGGGAGCTCCTACGAGCAGTACTTC. V is TRBV9 and J is TRBJ2-7, with a tentative D call TRBD2 (5 bases). The CDR3 runs to 14 residues. The V end was cut by 0 bases, the J end by 0 bases, with 7 bases between. Looked up from germline, CDR1 is SGDLS and CDR2 is YYNGEE.